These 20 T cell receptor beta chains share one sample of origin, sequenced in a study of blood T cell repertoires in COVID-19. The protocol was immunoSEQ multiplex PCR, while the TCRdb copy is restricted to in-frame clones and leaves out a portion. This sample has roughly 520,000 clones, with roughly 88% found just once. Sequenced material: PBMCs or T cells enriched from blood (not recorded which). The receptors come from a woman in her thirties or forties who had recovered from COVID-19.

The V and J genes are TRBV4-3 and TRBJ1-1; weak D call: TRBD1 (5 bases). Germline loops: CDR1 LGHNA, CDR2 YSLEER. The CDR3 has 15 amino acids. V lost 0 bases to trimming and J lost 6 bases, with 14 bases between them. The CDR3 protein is CASSQDLRGYAEAFF. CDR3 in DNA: TGCGCCAGCAGCCAAGATCTTAGGGGTTACGCTGAAGCTTTCTTT.

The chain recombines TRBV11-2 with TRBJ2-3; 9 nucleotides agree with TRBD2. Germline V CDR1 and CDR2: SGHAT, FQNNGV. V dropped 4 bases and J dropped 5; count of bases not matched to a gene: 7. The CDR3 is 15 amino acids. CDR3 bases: TGTGCCAGCAGCTGGACTAGCGAGAAGGGAGATACGCAGTATTTT. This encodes CASSWTSEKGDTQYF.

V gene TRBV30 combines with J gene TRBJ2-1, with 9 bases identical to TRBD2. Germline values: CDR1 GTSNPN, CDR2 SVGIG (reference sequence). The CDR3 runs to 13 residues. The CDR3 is CARLGGRGNEQFF. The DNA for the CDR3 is TGTGCTCGGTTGGGCGGGAGGGGCAATGAGCAGTTCTTC.

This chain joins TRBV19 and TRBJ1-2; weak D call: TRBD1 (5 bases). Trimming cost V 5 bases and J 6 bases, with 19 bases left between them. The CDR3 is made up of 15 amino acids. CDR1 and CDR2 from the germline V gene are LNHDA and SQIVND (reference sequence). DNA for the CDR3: TGTGCCAGTAGTGCGGCTCCGGAGGGGTTGGATGGCTACACCTTC. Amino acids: CASSAAPEGLDGYTF.

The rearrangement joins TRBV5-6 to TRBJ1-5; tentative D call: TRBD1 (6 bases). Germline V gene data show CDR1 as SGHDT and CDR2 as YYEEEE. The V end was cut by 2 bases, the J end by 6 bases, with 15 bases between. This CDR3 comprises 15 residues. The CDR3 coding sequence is TGTGCCAGCAGCTTTGGGCAGGGGATCGGTCAGCCCCAGCATTTT. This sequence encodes CASSFGQGIGQPQHF. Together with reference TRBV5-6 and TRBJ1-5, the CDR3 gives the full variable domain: DAGVTQSPTHLIKTRGQQVTLRCSPKSGHDTVSWYQQALGQGPQFIFQYYEEEERQRGNFPDRFSGHQFPNYSSELNVNALLLGDSALYLCASSFGQGIGQPQHFGDGTRLSIL.

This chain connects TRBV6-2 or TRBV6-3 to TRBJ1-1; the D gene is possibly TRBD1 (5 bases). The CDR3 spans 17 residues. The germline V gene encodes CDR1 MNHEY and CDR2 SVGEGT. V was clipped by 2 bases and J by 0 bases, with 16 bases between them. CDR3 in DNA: TGTGCCAGCAGTTACGGTACAGGCTTGGTTGTGAACACTGAAGCTTTCTTT. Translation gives CASSYGTGLVVNTEAFF.

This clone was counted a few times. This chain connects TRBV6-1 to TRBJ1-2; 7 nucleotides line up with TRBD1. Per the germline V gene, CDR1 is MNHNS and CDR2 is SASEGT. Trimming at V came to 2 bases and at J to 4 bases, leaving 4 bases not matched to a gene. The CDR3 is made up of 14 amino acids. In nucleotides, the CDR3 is TGTGCCAGCAGTGAAAACAGGGGAGGCTATGGCTACACCTTC. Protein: CASSENRGGYGYTF.

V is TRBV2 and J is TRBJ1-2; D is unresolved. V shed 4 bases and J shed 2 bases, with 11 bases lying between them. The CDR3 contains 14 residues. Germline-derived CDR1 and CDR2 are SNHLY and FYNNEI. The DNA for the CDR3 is TGTGCCAGCAGTGGAACGGGAGTCAACTATGGCTACACCTTC. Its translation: CASSGTGVNYGYTF.

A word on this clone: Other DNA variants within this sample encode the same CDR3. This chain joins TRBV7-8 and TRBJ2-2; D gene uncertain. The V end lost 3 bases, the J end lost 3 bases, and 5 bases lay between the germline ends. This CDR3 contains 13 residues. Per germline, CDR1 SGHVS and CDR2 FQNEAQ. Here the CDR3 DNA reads TGTGCCAGCAGCTTGGTAGACACCGGGGAGCTGTTTTTT. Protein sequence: CASSLVDTGELFF.

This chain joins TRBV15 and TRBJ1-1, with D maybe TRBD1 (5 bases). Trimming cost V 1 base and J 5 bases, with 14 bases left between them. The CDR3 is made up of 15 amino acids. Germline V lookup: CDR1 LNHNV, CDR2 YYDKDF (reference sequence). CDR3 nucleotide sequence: TGTGCCACCAGCAGAGTCCTCGGGGGGTCTACTGAAGCTTTCTTT. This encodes CATSRVLGGSTEAFF.

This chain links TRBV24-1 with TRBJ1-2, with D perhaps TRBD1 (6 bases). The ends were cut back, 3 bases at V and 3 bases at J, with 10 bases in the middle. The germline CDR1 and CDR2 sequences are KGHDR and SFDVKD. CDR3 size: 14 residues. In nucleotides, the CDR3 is TGTGCCACCAGTGATCCGACAGGATACTATGGCTACACCTTC. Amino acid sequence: CATSDPTGYYGYTF.

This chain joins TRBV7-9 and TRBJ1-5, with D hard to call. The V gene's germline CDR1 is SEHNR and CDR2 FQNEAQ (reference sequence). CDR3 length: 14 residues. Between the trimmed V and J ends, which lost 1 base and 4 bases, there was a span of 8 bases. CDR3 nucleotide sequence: TGTGCCAGCAGCTTAGGCTCGGGGAATCAGCCCCAGCATTTT. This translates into CASSLGSGNQPQHF.

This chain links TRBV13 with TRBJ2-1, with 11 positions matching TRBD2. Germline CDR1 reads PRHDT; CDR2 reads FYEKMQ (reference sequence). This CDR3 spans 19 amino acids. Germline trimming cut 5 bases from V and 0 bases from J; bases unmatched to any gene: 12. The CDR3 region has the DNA TGTGCCAGCAGCCCCCCGGGGACTAGCGGAACCAGCTCCTACAATGAGCAGTTCTTC. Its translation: CASSPPGTSGTSSYNEQFF.

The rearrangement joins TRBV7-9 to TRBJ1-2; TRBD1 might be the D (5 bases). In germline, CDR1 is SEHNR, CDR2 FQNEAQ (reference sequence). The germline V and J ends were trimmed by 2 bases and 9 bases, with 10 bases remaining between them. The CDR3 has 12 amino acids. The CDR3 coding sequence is TGTGCCAGCAGCTTAAGGGGCGCCCGCTACACCTTC. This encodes CASSLRGARYTF.

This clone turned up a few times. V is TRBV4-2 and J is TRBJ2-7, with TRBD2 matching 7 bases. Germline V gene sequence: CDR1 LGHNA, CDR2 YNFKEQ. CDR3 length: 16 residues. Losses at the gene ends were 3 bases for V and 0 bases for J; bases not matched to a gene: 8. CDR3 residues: CASSQLGLADSYEQYF. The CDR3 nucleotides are TGTGCCAGCAGCCAGTTGGGGCTAGCGGACTCCTACGAGCAGTACTTC.

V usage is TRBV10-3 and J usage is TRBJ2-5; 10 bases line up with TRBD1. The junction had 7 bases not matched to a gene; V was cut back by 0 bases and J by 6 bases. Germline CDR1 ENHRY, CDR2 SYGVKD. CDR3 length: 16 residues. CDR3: CAISESTGGAEKTQYF. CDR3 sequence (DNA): TGTGCCATCAGTGAGTCGACAGGGGGCGCCGAAAAGACCCAGTACTTC.

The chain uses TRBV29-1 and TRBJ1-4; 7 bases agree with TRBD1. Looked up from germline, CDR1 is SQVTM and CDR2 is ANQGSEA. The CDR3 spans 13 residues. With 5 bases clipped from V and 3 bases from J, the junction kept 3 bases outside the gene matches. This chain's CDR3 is CSVWTGSNEKLFF. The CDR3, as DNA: TGCAGCGTTTGGACAGGTTCTAATGAAAAACTGTTTTTT.

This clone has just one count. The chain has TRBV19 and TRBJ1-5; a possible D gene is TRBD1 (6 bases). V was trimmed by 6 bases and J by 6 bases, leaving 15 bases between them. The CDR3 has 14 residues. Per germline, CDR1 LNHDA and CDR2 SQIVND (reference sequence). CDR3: CASSLQGGGQPQHF. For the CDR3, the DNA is TGTGCCAGTAGCCTACAGGGAGGGGGTCAGCCCCAGCATTTT.

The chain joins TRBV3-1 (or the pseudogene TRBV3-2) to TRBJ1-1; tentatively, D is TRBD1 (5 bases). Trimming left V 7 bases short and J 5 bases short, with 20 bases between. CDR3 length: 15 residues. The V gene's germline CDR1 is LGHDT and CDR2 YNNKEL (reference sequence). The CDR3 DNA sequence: TGTGCCAGCAAACCAGGGTCACACGAGTTAACTGAAGCTTTCTTT. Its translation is CASKPGSHELTEAFF.

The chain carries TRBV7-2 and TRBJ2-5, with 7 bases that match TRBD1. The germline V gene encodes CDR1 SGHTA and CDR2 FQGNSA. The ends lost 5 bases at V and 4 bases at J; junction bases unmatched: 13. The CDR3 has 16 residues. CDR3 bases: TGTGCCAGCAGCGCCCGGGACAGAGGGTACCGAGAGACCCAGTACTTC. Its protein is CASSARDRGYRETQYF.